This TCR beta chain was profiled in a study of T cell changes during pregnancy in multiple sclerosis. Generated by immunoSEQ multiplex PCR, the TCRdb table keeps only in-frame clones and is missing some. The table lists 65,000 to 95,000 clones, roughly 91% of them singletons. From germline, CDR1 is SEHNR and CDR2 FQNEAQ (reference sequence). The CDR3 is 15 amino acids. V trimming: 5 bases; J trimming: 4 bases; junction bases outside the gene matches: 8. The origin of this receptor is a female donor in good health, enrolled as a control in a pregnancy study. The V call is TRBV7-9, the J call TRBJ1-1, with 9 bases identical to TRBD1. This material consisted of peripheral blood, taken after pregnancy. This chain's CDR3 is CASSTYRGRSTEAFF. CDR3 coding DNA: TGTGCCAGCAGCACCTACAGGGGGCGAAGCACTGAAGCTTTCTTT.